The clone carrying this T cell receptor (beta chain) was seen more than once but under ten times. The sample is drawn from a study of cytotoxic CD8 clonotypes in ibrutinib-treated CLL. The data were produced by immunoSEQ multiplex PCR, yet TCRdb's version contains in-frame clones alone and is incomplete. The sample lists some 50,000 clones; approximately 60% were seen once. The CDR3 covers 13 residues. The V gene lost 4 bases and the J gene lost 6 bases, with 12 bases spanning the gap. CDR1 is SQVTM, CDR2 ANQGSEA, per germline. The rearrangement links TRBV29-1 to TRBJ2-2; D is perhaps TRBD2 (5 bases). Here the sequenced sample was PBMCs, taken after 24 months of ibrutinib treatment. The clonotype comes from a human donor with chronic lymphocytic leukemia. For the CDR3, the DNA is TGCAGCGTTGTGGCGGGCACGGCCGGGGAGCTGTTTTTT. Translated: CSVVAGTAGELFF.